Below, 28 T cell receptor beta chains from the same sample are listed, as sequenced in a study of PD-1 blockade in mismatch repair-deficient tumors. Profiling relied on immunoSEQ multiplex PCR, and the TCRdb table lists in-frame clones only, not all of them. The sample contains 25,000 to 30,000 clones, approximately 84% of which appear only once. The material sequenced was PBMCs, taken before pembrolizumab treatment. The receptors stem from an adult with mismatch repair-deficient cancer.

This clone was seen only once. The rearrangement uses TRBV18 and TRBJ2-5; D may be TRBD2 (6 bases). The V and J ends lost 2 bases and 5 bases respectively, with 12 bases between them. The CDR3 has 14 residues. Germline loops: CDR1 KGHSH, CDR2 LQKENI. The CDR3 reads CASSPSAGRETQYF. The CDR3 DNA follows: TGTGCCAGCTCACCAAGCGCGGGAAGGGAGACCCAGTACTTC.

The chain uses TRBV29-1 and TRBJ2-1; 10 bases fit TRBD2. V shed 6 bases, J shed 6 bases, and the junction held 8 bases outside the gene matches. The CDR3 length is 14 residues. The germline gives CDR1 SQVTM, CDR2 ANQGSEA. DNA for the CDR3: TGCAGCGTGGCCCTAAGCGGGAGGGCCAATGAGCAGTTCTTC. This codes for CSVALSGRANEQFF.

Details on this clone: A read error may produce the germline difference seen at one junction end. The CDR3 bases are TGTGCCAGCCGCTTTGGGGGGTACGAGCAGTACTTC. Residues: CASRFGGYEQYF. The J gene is TRBJ2-7, the V gene TRBV5-5; weak D call: TRBD2 (6 bases). Germline loops: CDR1 SGHKS, CDR2 YYEKEE (reference sequence). The CDR3 has 12 amino acids.

The chain joins TRBV7-9 to TRBJ1-1; D gene unclear. The CDR3 sequence is 13 residues long. Germline lookup yields CDR1 SEHNR and CDR2 FQNEAQ (reference sequence). The V gene lost 3 bases and the J gene lost 4 bases, with 9 bases spanning the gap. In DNA form, the CDR3 reads TGTGCCAGCAGCTTGCAAGAGGGCACTGAAGCTTTCTTT. Translating it yields CASSLQEGTEAFF.

V gene TRBV14 combines with J gene TRBJ2-3; 10 positions match TRBD2. The CDR3 length is 17 residues. Looked up from germline, CDR1 is SGHDN and CDR2 is FVKESK. Trimming at V came to 4 bases and at J to 2 bases, leaving 9 bases not matched to a gene. Here the CDR3 DNA reads TGTGCCAGCAGCCGGCCGATTCTAGCGGGAGCCACAGATACGCAGTATTTT. This gives the protein CASSRPILAGATDTQYF.

DNA of the CDR3: TGTGCCAGCAGCCAAGTTAACCTAGCGGAACCCCGCAGCACAGATACGCAGTATTTT. It translates to CASSQVNLAEPRSTDTQYF. This chain connects TRBV4-2 to TRBJ2-3; 7 positions match TRBD2. Germline V gene sequence: CDR1 LGHNA, CDR2 YNFKEQ. This CDR3 is 19 amino acids long. The trim removed 1 base at V and 0 bases at J, leaving 13 bases unmatched.

The chain links TRBV28 to TRBJ1-2; unclear D gene. V was trimmed by 5 bases and J by 4 bases, leaving 8 bases between them. Looked up from germline, CDR1 is MDHEN and CDR2 is SYDVKM. The CDR3 is made up of 12 amino acids. The CDR3 loop reads CASSPHSYGYTF. The CDR3 DNA reads TGTGCCAGCAGTCCGCACAGCTATGGCTACACCTTC.

This clone was recorded once. V gene TRBV28 combines with J gene TRBJ1-2; D remains ambiguous. This CDR3 has 13 residues. V lost 7 bases and J lost 6, with 15 bases in between. Germline V gene sequence: CDR1 MDHEN, CDR2 SYDVKM. The CDR3 DNA reads as TGTGCCAGCACCTACGGGGATTTGGATGGCTACACCTTC. Translating it yields CASTYGDLDGYTF.

This chain connects TRBV10-3 to TRBJ2-7, with TRBD1 matching over 7 bases. Per the germline V gene, CDR1 is ENHRY and CDR2 is SYGVKD. Trimming cost V 5 bases and J 1 base; bases outside gene matches: 2. The CDR3 covers 13 residues. This CDR3 is CAISSQGSYEQYF. The CDR3 DNA follows: TGTGCCATCAGTTCACAGGGGTCCTACGAGCAGTACTTC.

This rearrangement joins TRBV19 to TRBJ2-1; D might be TRBD2 (5 bases). Germline CDR1 and CDR2: LNHDA and SQIVND (reference sequence). The CDR3 is made up of 15 amino acids. The germline V and J ends were trimmed by 10 bases and 2 bases, with 18 bases remaining between them. The CDR3 loop reads CATHDSVAPYNEQFF. The CDR3 nucleotides are TGTGCCACCCACGACTCGGTAGCGCCCTACAATGAGCAGTTCTTC.

The genes are TRBV18 and TRBJ2-7; 15 bases are shared with TRBD2. CDR3 size: 19 residues. With 6 bases clipped from V and 1 base from J, the junction kept 13 bases outside the gene matches. CDR1 is KGHSH, CDR2 LQKENI, per germline. CDR3: CASSTSGTSGRRVSYEQYF. The CDR3, as DNA: TGTGCCAGCTCCACATCCGGGACTAGCGGGAGGAGGGTATCCTACGAGCAGTACTTC.

The CDR3: CASSFRTGPRWGKLFF. CDR3 coding DNA: TGTGCCAGCAGCTTTAGGACAGGGCCCAGGTGGGGAAAACTGTTTTTT. This chain joins TRBV7-8 and TRBJ1-4; 8 nucleotides agree with TRBD1. Trimming cost V 3 bases and J 10 bases; bases outside gene matches: 13. Per germline, CDR1 SGHVS and CDR2 FQNEAQ. This CDR3 is built from 16 residues. The variable domain in full, completed from reference TRBV7-8 and TRBJ1-4, reads GAGVSQSPRYKVAKRGQDVALRCDPISGHVSLFWYQQALGQGPEFLTYFQNEAQLDKSGLPSDRFFAERPEGSVSTLKIQRTQQEDSAVYLCASSFRTGPRWGKLFFGSGTQLSVL.

J is TRBJ2-3 and V is TRBV5-1; 8 bases match TRBD2. This CDR3 spans 17 amino acids. Germline V gene data show CDR1 as SGHRS and CDR2 as YFSETQ. With 0 bases clipped from V and 4 bases from J, the junction kept 10 bases outside the gene matches. CDR3 sequence reads: CASSLAPSGPLPDTQYF. The CDR3 coding sequence is TGCGCCAGCAGCTTGGCCCCTAGCGGGCCCCTCCCAGATACGCAGTATTTT.

This clone appeared a single time. The chain joins TRBV19 to TRBJ1-2; D possibly corresponds to TRBD1 (6 bases). The CDR3 loop spans 14 amino acids. Germline-derived CDR1 and CDR2 are LNHDA and SQIVND (reference sequence). The V end was cut by 7 bases, the J end by 5 bases, with 17 bases between. CDR3 amino acids: CASIRGRGYYGYTF. In DNA, the CDR3 is TGTGCCAGTATACGGGGAAGGGGGTATTATGGCTACACCTTC.

J is TRBJ2-3 and V is TRBV7-6; 11 bases are a match to TRBD2. V dropped 1 base and J dropped 0; count of bases not matched to a gene: 0. This CDR3 comprises 16 residues. Germline V CDR1 and CDR2: SGHVS, FNYEAQ. As DNA, the CDR3 is TGTGCCAGCAGCTTAGGGACTAGCGGGAGCACAGATACGCAGTATTTT. This encodes CASSLGTSGSTDTQYF.

This sequence joins TRBV10-3 and TRBJ2-7; the D is unclear. Trimming shortened V by 0 bases and J by 4 bases, and 4 bases separated the two germline ends. Looked up from germline, CDR1 is ENHRY and CDR2 is SYGVKD. This CDR3 has 12 amino acids. CDR3 protein: CAISESKYEQYF. The CDR3 DNA follows: TGTGCCATCAGTGAGTCCAAATACGAGCAGTACTTC.

The gene calls are TRBV6-5 and TRBJ2-7; 7 nucleotides agree with TRBD2. Germline V gene data show CDR1 as MNHEY and CDR2 as SVGAGI. With V trimmed by 6 bases and J by 3 bases, 11 bases remained unmatched. The CDR3 is 15 residues long. DNA for the CDR3: TGTGCCAGCAGCCGGAGCGGGAACCCCCGCTACGAGCAGTACTTC. Translating gives CASSRSGNPRYEQYF.

The V gene is TRBV4-1, the J gene TRBJ2-5; weak D call: TRBD2 (6 bases). The germline V gene encodes CDR1 MGHRA and CDR2 YSYEKL. V shed 5 bases and J shed 2 bases, with 9 bases lying between them. This CDR3 has 13 amino acids. For the CDR3, the DNA is TGCGCCAGCAGCGGGACTTATCAAGAGACCCAGTACTTC. Its protein is CASSGTYQETQYF.

The chain has TRBV18 and TRBJ2-1, with 7 bases identical to TRBD2. The CDR3 consists of 15 residues. From germline, CDR1 is KGHSH and CDR2 LQKENI. Trimming removed 1 base from V and 8 bases from J; junction bases left unmatched: 8. CDR3 sequence (DNA): TGTGCCAGCTCACCACAGCGGGAATATAGTGATGAGCAGTTCTTC. This gives the protein CASSPQREYSDEQFF.

The chain combines TRBV7-7 with TRBJ2-2, with D hard to call. The CDR3 contains 13 residues. Germline V CDR1 and CDR2: SSHAT, FNYEAQ (reference sequence). Deletions cut 5 bases from V and 1 base from J, with 5 bases between. The CDR3 protein is CASSPGNTGELFF. The CDR3 DNA follows: TGTGCCAGCAGCCCGGGGAACACCGGGGAGCTGTTTTTT.

This sequence joins TRBV14 and TRBJ2-3; 7 bases match TRBD1. CDR3 length: 14 amino acids. V shed 6 bases, J shed 2 bases, and the junction held 5 bases outside the gene matches. Germline V gives CDR1 SGHDN, CDR2 FVKESK. Here the CDR3 DNA reads TGTGCCAGCAGTCGGGACAGCAACACAGATACGCAGTATTTT. Amino acids: CASSRDSNTDTQYF.

V usage is TRBV7-3 and J usage is TRBJ2-7, with D possibly matching TRBD2 (5 bases). Germline CDR1 reads SGHTA; CDR2 reads FQGTGA. The CDR3 is made up of 13 amino acids. V gave up 4 bases and J gave up 6 bases, with 13 bases separating them. This chain's CDR3 is CASSSRVGSEQYF. Written as DNA, the CDR3 is TGTGCCAGCAGCTCTAGAGTAGGGAGCGAGCAGTACTTC.

CDR3 sequence (DNA): TGCGCCAGCAGCCGCGCGGGGACAGGAGCCTACAATGAGCAGTTCTTC. This translates into CASSRAGTGAYNEQFF. This chain links TRBV5-1 with TRBJ2-1, with 8 bases that match TRBD1. CDR3 length: 16 amino acids. With 4 bases clipped from V and 2 bases from J, the junction kept 8 bases outside the gene matches. Looked up from germline, CDR1 is SGHRS and CDR2 is YFSETQ. Full variable domain (remainder filled in from reference TRBV5-1 and TRBJ2-1): KAGVTQTPRYLIKTRGQQVTLSCSPISGHRSVSWYQQTPGQGLQFLFEYFSETQRNKGNFPGRFSGRQFSNSRSEMNVSTLELGDSALYLCASSRAGTGAYNEQFFGPGTRLTVL.

This clone was counted a few times. This rearrangement joins TRBV7-2 to TRBJ2-1; D is uncertain. The V gene's germline CDR1 is SGHTA and CDR2 FQGNSA. The V and J ends lost 0 bases and 9 bases respectively, with 12 bases between them. The length of the CDR3 is 14 residues. CDR3 loop: CASSLARSLSEQFF. The CDR3 nucleotides are TGTGCCAGCAGCTTAGCGCGGTCCCTCAGTGAGCAGTTCTTC.

The V call is TRBV28, the J call TRBJ1-2; D gene unclear. V was clipped by 3 bases and J by 2 bases, with 7 bases between them. Germline V gene data show CDR1 as MDHEN and CDR2 as SYDVKM. The CDR3 covers 13 residues. CDR3 in amino acids: CASSFYLNYGYTF. In DNA, the CDR3 is TGTGCCAGCAGTTTCTATCTAAACTATGGCTACACCTTC.

This CDR3 reads CASSATPGQGGHWAEAFF. CDR3 sequence (DNA): TGTGCCAGCAGCGCAACCCCGGGACAAGGGGGACACTGGGCTGAAGCTTTCTTT. The rearrangement joins TRBV9 to TRBJ1-1; D is possibly TRBD1 (6 bases). The CDR3 extends over 18 amino acids. V was shortened by 3 bases and J by 6 bases, with 27 bases between the two germline ends. CDR1 is SGDLS, CDR2 YYNGEE, per germline. Full variable domain (remainder filled in from reference TRBV9 and TRBJ1-1): DSGVTQTPKHLITATGQRVTLRCSPRSGDLSVYWYQQSLDQGLQFLIQYYNGEERAKGNILERFSAQQFPDLHSELNLSSLELGDSALYFCASSATPGQGGHWAEAFFGQGTRLTVV.

CDR3 sequence reads: CASSLPRTGANTEAFF. DNA of the CDR3: TGTGCCAGCAGTTTACCTCGGACAGGGGCGAACACTGAAGCTTTCTTT. This chain uses TRBV28 with TRBJ1-1; 9 nucleotides line up with TRBD1. Germline CDR1 reads MDHEN; CDR2 reads SYDVKM. With V trimmed by 2 bases and J by 1 base, 5 bases remained unmatched. This CDR3 contains 16 residues.

This chain links TRBV7-3 with TRBJ2-2, with 9 bases aligning to TRBD2. Germline V lookup: CDR1 SGHTA, CDR2 FQGTGA. This CDR3 region has 16 residues. The J segment lost 7 bases and the V segment lost 0 bases, leaving 6 bases of the junction unmatched. The CDR3 protein is CASSLTIAGEGGELFF. DNA for the CDR3: TGTGCCAGCAGCTTAACAATAGCGGGAGAGGGCGGGGAGCTGTTTTTT.